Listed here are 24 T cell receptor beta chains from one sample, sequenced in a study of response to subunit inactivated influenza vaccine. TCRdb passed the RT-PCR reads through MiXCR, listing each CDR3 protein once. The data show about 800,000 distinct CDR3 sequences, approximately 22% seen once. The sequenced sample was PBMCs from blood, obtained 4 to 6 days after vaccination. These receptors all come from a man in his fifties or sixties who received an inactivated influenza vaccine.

The CDR3 reads CSARTPLMNQPQHF. The CDR3, as DNA: TGCAGTGCTAGGACACCTTTAATGAATCAGCCCCAGCATTTT. The rearrangement joins TRBV20-1 to TRBJ1-5; D is unclear. V lost 3 bases to trimming and J lost 4 bases, with 13 bases between them. Germline values: CDR1 DFQATT, CDR2 SNEGSKA (reference sequence). CDR3 size: 14 residues.

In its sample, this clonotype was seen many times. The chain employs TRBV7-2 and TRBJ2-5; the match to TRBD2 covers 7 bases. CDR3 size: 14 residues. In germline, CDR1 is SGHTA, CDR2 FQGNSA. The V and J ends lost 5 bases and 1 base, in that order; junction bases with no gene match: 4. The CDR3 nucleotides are TGTGCCAGCAGCAGCAGACTAGCCCAAGAGACCCAGTACTTC. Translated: CASSSRLAQETQYF.

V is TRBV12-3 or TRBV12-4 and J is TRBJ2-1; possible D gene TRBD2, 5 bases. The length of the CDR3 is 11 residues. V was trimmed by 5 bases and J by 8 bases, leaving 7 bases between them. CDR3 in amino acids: CASSTRYEQFF. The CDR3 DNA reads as TGTGCCAGCAGTACTAGGTATGAGCAGTTCTTC.

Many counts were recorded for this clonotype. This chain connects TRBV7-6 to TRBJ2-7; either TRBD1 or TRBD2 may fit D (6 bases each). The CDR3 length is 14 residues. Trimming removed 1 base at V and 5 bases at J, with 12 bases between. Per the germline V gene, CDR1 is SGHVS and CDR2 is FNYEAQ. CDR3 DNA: TGTGCCAGCAGCTTAGAACAGGGAGGCGACGAGCAGTACTTC. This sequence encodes CASSLEQGGDEQYF.

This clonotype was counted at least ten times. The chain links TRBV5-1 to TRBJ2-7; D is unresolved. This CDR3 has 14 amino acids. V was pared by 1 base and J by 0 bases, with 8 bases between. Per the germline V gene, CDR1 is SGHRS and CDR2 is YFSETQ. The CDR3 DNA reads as TGCGCCAGCAGCTTGTATCAGAGCTCCTACGAGCAGTACTTC. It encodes CASSLYQSSYEQYF.

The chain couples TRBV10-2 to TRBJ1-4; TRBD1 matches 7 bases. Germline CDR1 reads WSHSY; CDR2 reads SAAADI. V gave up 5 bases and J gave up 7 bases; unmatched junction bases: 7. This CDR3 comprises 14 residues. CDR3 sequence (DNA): TGCGCCAGCAGTCCACAGGGGAGGGGTGAAAAACTGTTTTTT. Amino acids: CASSPQGRGEKLFF.

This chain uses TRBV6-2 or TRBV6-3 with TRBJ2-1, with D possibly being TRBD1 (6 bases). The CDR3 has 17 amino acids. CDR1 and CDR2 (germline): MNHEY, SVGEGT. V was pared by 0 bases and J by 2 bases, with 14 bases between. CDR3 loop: CASSYSGTLGAYNEQFF. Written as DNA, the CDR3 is TGTGCCAGCAGTTACTCGGGGACACTCGGGGCCTACAATGAGCAGTTCTTC.

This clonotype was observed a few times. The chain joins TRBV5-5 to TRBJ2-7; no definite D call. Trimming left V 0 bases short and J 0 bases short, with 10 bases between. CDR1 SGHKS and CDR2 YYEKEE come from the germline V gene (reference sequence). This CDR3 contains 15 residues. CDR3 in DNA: TGTGCCAGCAGCTTGGATGCGCGGCACTCCTACGAGCAGTACTTC. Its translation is CASSLDARHSYEQYF.

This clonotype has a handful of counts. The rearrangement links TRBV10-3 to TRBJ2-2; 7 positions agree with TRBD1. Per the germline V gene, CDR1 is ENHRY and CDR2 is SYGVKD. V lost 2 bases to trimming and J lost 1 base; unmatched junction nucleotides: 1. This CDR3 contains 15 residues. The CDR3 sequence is CAISERTGNTGELFF. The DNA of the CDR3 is TGTGCCATCAGTGAGAGGACAGGGAACACCGGGGAGCTGTTTTTT.

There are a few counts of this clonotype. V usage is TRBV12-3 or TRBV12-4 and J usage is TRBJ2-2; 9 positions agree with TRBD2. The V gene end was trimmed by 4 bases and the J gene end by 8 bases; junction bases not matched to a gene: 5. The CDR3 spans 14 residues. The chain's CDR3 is CASSWGLATGELFF. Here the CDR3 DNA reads TGTGCCAGCAGTTGGGGACTAGCAACGGGGGAGCTGTTTTTT.

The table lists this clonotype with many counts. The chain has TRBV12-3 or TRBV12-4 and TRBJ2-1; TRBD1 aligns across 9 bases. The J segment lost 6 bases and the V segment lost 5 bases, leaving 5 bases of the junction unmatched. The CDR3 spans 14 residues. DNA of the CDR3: TGTGCCAGCAGTCCCCGGACAGGGGCCAATGAGCAGTTCTTC. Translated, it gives CASSPRTGANEQFF.

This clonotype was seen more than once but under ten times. The CDR3 coding sequence is TGCAGTGCTACCCCCCGCGGAGGGGCCGGCTATGGCTACACCTTC. It specifies CSATPRGGAGYGYTF. This chain joins TRBV20-1 and TRBJ1-2, with D tentatively TRBD1 (5 bases). The CDR3 runs 15 residues. The germline V gene encodes CDR1 DFQATT and CDR2 SNEGSKA (reference sequence). Trimming pared 4 bases from V and 4 bases from J, leaving 19 bases between.

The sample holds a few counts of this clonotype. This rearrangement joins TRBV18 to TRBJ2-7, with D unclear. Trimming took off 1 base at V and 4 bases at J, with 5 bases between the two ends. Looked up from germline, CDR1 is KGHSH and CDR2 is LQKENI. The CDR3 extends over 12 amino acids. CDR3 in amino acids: CASSPHRYEQYF. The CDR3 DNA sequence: TGTGCCAGCTCACCACACCGGTACGAGCAGTACTTC.

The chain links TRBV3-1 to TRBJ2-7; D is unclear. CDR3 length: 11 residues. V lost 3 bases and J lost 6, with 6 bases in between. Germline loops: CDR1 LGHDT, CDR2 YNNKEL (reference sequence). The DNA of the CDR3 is TGTGCCAGCAGCCACGAATCCGAGCAGTACTTC. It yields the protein CASSHESEQYF.

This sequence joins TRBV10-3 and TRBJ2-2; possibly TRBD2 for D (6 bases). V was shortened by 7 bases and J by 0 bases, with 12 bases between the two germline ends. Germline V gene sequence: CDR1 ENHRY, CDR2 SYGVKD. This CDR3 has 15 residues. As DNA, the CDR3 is TGTGCCATCACCTCACTAGCACCGAACACCGGGGAGCTGTTTTTT. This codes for CAITSLAPNTGELFF.

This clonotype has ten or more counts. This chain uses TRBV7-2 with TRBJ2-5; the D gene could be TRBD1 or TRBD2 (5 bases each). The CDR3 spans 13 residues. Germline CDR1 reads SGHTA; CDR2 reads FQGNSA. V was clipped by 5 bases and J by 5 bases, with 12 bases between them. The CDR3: CASSPRDGETQYF. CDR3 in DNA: TGTGCCAGCAGCCCGAGGGACGGGGAGACCCAGTACTTC.

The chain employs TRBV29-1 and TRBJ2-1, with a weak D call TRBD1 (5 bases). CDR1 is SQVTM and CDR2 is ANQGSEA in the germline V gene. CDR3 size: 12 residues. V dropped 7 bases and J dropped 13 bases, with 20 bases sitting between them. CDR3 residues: CSGQTPGLPQFF. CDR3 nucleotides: TGCAGCGGACAGACCCCTGGCCTACCTCAGTTCTTC.

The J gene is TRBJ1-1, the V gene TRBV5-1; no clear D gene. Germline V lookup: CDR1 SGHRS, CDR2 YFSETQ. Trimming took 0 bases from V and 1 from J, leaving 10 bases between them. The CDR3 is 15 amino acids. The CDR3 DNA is TGCGCCAGCAGCTTGGCCAGTGGAGGGAACACTGAAGCTTTCTTT. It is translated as CASSLASGGNTEAFF.

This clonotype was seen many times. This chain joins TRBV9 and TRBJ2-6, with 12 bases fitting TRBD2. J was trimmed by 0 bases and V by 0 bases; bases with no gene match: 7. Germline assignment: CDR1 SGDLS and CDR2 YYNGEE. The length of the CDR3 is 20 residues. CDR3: CASSVARGLAGFSGANVLTF. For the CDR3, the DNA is TGTGCCAGCAGCGTAGCAAGGGGACTAGCGGGTTTCTCTGGGGCCAACGTCCTGACTTTC.

Written as DNA, the CDR3 is TGCAGTGCTAGAGATTCTAGCGGGAGTCCCAATGAGCAGTTCTTC. Its translation: CSARDSSGSPNEQFF. This chain connects TRBV20-1 to TRBJ2-1, with 10 bases identical to TRBD2. Unmatched junction bases numbered 5, after V lost 0 bases and J lost 6 bases. Germline V gene data show CDR1 as DFQATT and CDR2 as SNEGSKA (reference sequence). The CDR3 runs 15 residues.

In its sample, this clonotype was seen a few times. The CDR3 loop reads CASRGDRGAGELFF. The CDR3, as DNA: TGTGCCAGCAGAGGGGACAGGGGAGCCGGGGAGCTGTTTTTT. V usage is TRBV6-2 or TRBV6-3 and J usage is TRBJ2-2, with 10 nucleotides matching TRBD1. Germline V CDR1 and CDR2: MNHEY, SVGEGT. V was pared by 6 bases and J by 6 bases, with 4 bases of the junction left unmatched. The CDR3 extends over 14 amino acids.

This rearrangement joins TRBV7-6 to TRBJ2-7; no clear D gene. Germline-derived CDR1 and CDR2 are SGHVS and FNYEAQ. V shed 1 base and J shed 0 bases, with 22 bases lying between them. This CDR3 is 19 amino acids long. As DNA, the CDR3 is TGTGCCAGCAGCTTAGTCACTAAAGGGCCGGGCCAAAGCTCCTACGAGCAGTACTTC. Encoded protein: CASSLVTKGPGQSSYEQYF.

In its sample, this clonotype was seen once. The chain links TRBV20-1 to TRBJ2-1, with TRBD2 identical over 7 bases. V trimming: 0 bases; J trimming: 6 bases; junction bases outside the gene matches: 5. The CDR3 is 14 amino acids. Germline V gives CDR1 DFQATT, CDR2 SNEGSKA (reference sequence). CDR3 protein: CSARDGTTSNEQFF. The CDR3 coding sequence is TGCAGTGCTAGAGACGGGACTACCTCCAATGAGCAGTTCTTC.

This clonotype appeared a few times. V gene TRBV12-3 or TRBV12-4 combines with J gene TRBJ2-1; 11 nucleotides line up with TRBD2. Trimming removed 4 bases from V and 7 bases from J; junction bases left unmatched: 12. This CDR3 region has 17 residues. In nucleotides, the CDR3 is TGTGCCAGCAGTTCCCGTTTTAGCGGGAGGGCGGGGAATGAGCAGTTCTTC. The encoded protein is CASSSRFSGRAGNEQFF.